This T cell receptor (beta chain) was documented in a study of glioma-infiltrating T cells. Whole-study findings and limits: CDR3 overlap between tissue and blood was very small.

Germline CDR1 is DFQATT and CDR2 is SNEGSKA (reference sequence). V trimming: 4 bases; J trimming: 6 bases; junction bases outside the gene matches: 8. The CDR3 has 15 amino acids. This clonotype was picked up many times. As yet, its antigen is unknown. TCR alpha and beta CDR3 regions were amplified from RNA using iRepertoire nested multiplex PCR. TCRdb fed the multiplex PCR reads into MiXCR, producing one record per CDR3 protein. The top ten hold around 28% of the sample, which has around 130,000 distinct CDR3 sequences, around a quarter seen once. The receptor's source is a human donor with low-grade glioma or glioblastoma, undergoing nonglioma brain surgery, or in good health (not recorded which). Sequencing was carried out using glioma tissue, nonneoplastic brain tissue, or PBMCs (not recorded which). The V gene is TRBV20-1, the J gene TRBJ1-6; 8 bases are shared with TRBD1. The CDR3 DNA reads TGCAGTGCTACTCGACAGGGGCCCCTTAATTCACCCCTCCACTTT. This encodes CSATRQGPLNSPLHF.